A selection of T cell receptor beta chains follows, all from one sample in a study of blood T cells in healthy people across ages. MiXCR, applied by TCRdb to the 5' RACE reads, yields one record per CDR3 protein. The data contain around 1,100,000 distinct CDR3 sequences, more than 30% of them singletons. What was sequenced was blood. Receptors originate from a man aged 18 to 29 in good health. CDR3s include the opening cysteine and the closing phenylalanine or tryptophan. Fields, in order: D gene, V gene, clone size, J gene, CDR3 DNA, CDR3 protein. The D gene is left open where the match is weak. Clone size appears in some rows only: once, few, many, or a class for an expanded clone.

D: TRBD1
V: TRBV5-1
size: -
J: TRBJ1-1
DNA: TGCGCCAGCAGCTTGAAAGGGACAGGGGGCATGGGTGAAGCTTTCTTT
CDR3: CASSLKGTGGMGEAFF

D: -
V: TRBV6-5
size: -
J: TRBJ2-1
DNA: TGTGCCAGCTCGGCCCCCAGTGTGGGGGAGCAGTTCTTC
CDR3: CASSAPSVGEQFF

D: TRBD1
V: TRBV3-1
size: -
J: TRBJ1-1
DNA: TGTGCCAGCAGCCAGGGGACAGGGAAAGTTGAAGCTTTCTTT
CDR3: CASSQGTGKVEAFF

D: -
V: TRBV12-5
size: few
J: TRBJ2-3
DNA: TGTGCTAGTGGTTTAAGACAGGAGGGCACAGATACGCAGTATTTT
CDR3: CASGLRQEGTDTQYF

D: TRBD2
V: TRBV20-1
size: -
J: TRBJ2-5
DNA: TGCAGTGCTAGGCCCCTAGCGGGGGGGGTTCAAGAGACCCAGTACTTC
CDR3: CSARPLAGGVQETQYF

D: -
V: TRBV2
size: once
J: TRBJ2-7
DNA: TGTGCCAGCAGTAGGGGAAGCGAGACCAAGTACTTC
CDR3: CASSRGSETKYF

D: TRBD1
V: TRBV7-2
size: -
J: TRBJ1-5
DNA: TGTGCCAATTCCGTCCGGGACAGTCGATATCAGCCCCAGCATTTT
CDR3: CANSVRDSRYQPQHF

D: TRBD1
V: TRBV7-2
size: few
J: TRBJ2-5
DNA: TGTGCCAGCAGTCCACCGGGACAGGGGTTTTTGGAGACCCAGTACTTC
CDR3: CASSPPGQGFLETQYF

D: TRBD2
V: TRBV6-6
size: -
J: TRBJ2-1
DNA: TGTGCCAGCAGTTCAACTAGCGGGGGGCAAAATGAGCAGTTCTTC
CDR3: CASSSTSGGQNEQFF

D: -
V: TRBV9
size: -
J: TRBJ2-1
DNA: TGTGCCAGCAGCGCCCGATTAGATGAGCAGTTCTTC
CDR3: CASSARLDEQFF

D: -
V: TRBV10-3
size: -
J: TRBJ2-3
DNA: TGTGCCATCGGAGGGGGGGGTAGCGAGAGCACAGATACGCAGTATTTT
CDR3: CAIGGGGSESTDTQYF

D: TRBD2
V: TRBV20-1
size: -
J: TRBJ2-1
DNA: TGCAGTGCTAGAGATCCCTACGGAGGCGGGGGTGGCTACAATGAGCAGTTCTTC
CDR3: CSARDPYGGGGGYNEQFF

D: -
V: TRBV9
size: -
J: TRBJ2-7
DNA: TGTGCCAGCAGCGTAAGTAGGGGTTCCTCCTACGAGCAGTACTTC
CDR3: CASSVSRGSSYEQYF

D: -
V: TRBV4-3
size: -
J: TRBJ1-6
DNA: TGCGCCAGCAGCCACGCCAAACCAGGGGAAAATTCACCCCTCCACTTT
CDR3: CASSHAKPGENSPLHF

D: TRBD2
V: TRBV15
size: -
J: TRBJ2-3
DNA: TGTGCCACCAGCAGTGTGGGGCGGGGGAATCCAGATACGCAGTATTTT
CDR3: CATSSVGRGNPDTQYF

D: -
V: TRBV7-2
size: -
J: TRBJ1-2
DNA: TGTGCCAGCAGCTTAGGGAGTCGCGATGGCTACACCTTC
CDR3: CASSLGSRDGYTF

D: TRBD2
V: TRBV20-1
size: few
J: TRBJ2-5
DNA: TGCAGTGCTGTGGAAGCCAGCGGGGAACAAGAGACCCAGTACTTC
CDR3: CSAVEASGEQETQYF

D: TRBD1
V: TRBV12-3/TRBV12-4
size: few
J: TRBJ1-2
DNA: TGTGCCAGCAGTTTCGTCGACAGGGCGAGTGGCTACACCTTC
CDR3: CASSFVDRASGYTF

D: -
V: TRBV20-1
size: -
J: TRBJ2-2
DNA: TGCAGTGCTAGAGCCATTGGGCTATCGACCAATAAGAACACCGGGGAGCTGTTTTTT
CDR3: CSARAIGLSTNKNTGELFF

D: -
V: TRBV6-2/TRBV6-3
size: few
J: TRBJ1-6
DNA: TGTGCCAGCAGTTACATTGCCGGTGCTTCACCCCTCCACTTT
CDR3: CASSYIAGASPLHF

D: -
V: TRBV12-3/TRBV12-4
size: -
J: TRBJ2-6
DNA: TGTGCCAGCAGTCCACCGGGTCATTTTACCTCTGGGGCCAACGTCCTGACTTTC
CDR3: CASSPPGHFTSGANVLTF

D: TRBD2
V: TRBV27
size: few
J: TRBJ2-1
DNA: TGTGCCAGCAGCCGTTTCAGGGAGCGGGGGGCGTACAATGAGCAGTTCTTC
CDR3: CASSRFRERGAYNEQFF

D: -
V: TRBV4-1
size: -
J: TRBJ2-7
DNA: TGCGCCAGCAGCCAAGAAGGGGCGTCACCGGCCTACGAGCAGTACTTC
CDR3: CASSQEGASPAYEQYF

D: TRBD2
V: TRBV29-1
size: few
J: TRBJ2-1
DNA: TGCAGCGTTGGTGGACTAGCGGGGGACTTCTACAATGAGCAGTTCTTC
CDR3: CSVGGLAGDFYNEQFF

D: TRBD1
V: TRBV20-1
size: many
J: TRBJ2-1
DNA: TGCAGTGCTAGAGAGGGGACAGGGACCTACAATGAGCAGTTCTTC
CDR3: CSAREGTGTYNEQFF

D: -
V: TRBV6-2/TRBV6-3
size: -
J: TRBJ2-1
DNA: TGTGCCAGCAGTTACTCGATAGCGACTACATCGGGACCCTACAATGAGCAGTTCTTC
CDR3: CASSYSIATTSGPYNEQFF